Shown below are 18 T cell receptor beta chains from a single sample sequenced in a study of T cell repertoires in cytomegalovirus infection. MiXCR, run by TCRdb on the reads, gives a single entry per CDR3 protein. The table includes almost 550,000 distinct CDR3 sequences, about 15% detected once. The sample consisted of CD8+ T cells from PBMCs. These receptors were obtained from a human donor in good health (CMV status not recorded). Some clones in this sample may be carry-over from other donors' samples.

The chain combines TRBV9 with TRBJ2-3; 10 nucleotides match TRBD2. Germline loops: CDR1 SGDLS, CDR2 YYNGEE. J was trimmed by 6 bases and V by 0 bases; bases with no gene match: 7. This CDR3 contains 16 residues. The CDR3 protein is CASSVGLAGAADTQYF. CDR3 bases: TGTGCCAGCAGCGTAGGGCTAGCGGGAGCAGCGGATACGCAGTATTTT.

In its sample, this clonotype was seen many times. The genes are TRBV6-5 and TRBJ1-1, with a possible D match to TRBD1 (5 bases). Germline V gives CDR1 MNHEY, CDR2 SVGAGI. The CDR3 loop spans 16 amino acids. Trimming shortened V by 6 bases and J by 0 bases, and 17 bases separated the two germline ends. CDR3 coding DNA: TGTGCCAGCAGCTGGGGGGGTGAGCGCTTGAACACTGAAGCTTTCTTT. Translating gives CASSWGGERLNTEAFF.

CDR3: CASAGASGGMMNTGELFF. The DNA of the CDR3 is TGTGCCAGCGCAGGGGCTAGCGGGGGCATGATGAACACCGGGGAGCTGTTTTTT. The rearrangement uses TRBV12-3 or TRBV12-4 and TRBJ2-2; 10 positions match TRBD2. V lost 8 bases, J lost 1 base, and 13 bases stayed unmatched. The CDR3 covers 18 residues.

This clonotype occurred a few times. The chain has TRBV12-5 and TRBJ2-2; 14 bases line up with TRBD2. The germline CDR1 and CDR2 sequences are LGHNT and FRNRAP. Trimming took 7 bases from V and 4 from J; bases not matched to a gene: 8. The length of the CDR3 is 17 residues. CDR3 nucleotide sequence: TGTGCTAGTGTCGGGACTAGCGGGAGAGAGGGCACCGGGGAGCTGTTTTTT. Protein: CASVGTSGREGTGELFF.

In this sample, this clonotype turned up many times. V gene TRBV7-9 combines with J gene TRBJ2-2, with D hard to call. Trimming removed 1 base at V and 5 bases at J, with 11 bases between. Germline-derived CDR1 and CDR2 are SEHNR and FQNEAQ (reference sequence). This CDR3 spans 15 amino acids. The DNA of the CDR3 is TGTGCCAGCAGCTTAGTTAGCATCGTAACCGGGGAGCTGTTTTTT. Its translation: CASSLVSIVTGELFF.

There are many counts of this clonotype. The chain combines TRBV6-2 or TRBV6-3 with TRBJ2-2; D call uncertain. The CDR3 has 14 amino acids. CDR1 is MNHEY and CDR2 is SVGEGT in the germline V gene. Trimming took 7 bases from V and 5 from J, leaving 14 bases between them. DNA for the CDR3: TGTGCCAGCACCCACGGGCCAGTTACCGGGGAGCTGTTTTTT. Protein: CASTHGPVTGELFF.

The chain combines TRBV5-6 with TRBJ2-3; 10 bases line up with TRBD2. The CDR3 consists of 16 residues. J was trimmed by 2 bases and V by 3 bases; bases with no gene match: 6. Germline V gene sequence: CDR1 SGHDT, CDR2 YYEEEE. The CDR3 loop reads CASSSGTSEHTDTQYF. CDR3 in DNA: TGTGCCAGCAGCTCTGGGACTAGCGAACACACAGATACGCAGTATTTT.

This clonotype was seen a handful of times. This may arise from a read error, as a much more abundant clone is one base away. The chain recombines TRBV7-2 with TRBJ2-7; 8 bases are a match to TRBD2. CDR3 length equals 18 residues. After removal of 2 bases from V and 5 bases from J, the junction contained 17 bases not matched to a gene. The germline V gene has CDR1 SGHTA and CDR2 FQGNSA. In nucleotides, the CDR3 is TGTGCCAGCAGCTTATCTCCAGCGGGAGCTGTCTCCAGTAACGAGCAGTACTTC. It encodes CASSLSPAGAVSSNEQYF.

This clonotype has at least ten counts. The J gene is TRBJ2-3, the V gene TRBV10-3, with TRBD2 as a possible D gene (7 bases). V shed 10 bases and J shed 4 bases, with 18 bases lying between them. Germline V lookup: CDR1 ENHRY, CDR2 SYGVKD. The CDR3 length is 14 residues. CDR3 amino acids: CATRGGGHPDTQYF. The CDR3 region has the DNA TGTGCCACGAGAGGGGGGGGGCATCCAGATACGCAGTATTTT.

This clonotype was picked up many times. The V gene is TRBV6-5, the J gene TRBJ1-1; D possibly corresponds to TRBD1 (5 bases). There are 15 residues in the CDR3. In germline, CDR1 is MNHEY, CDR2 SVGAGI. The germline V and J ends were trimmed by 5 bases and 1 base, with 14 bases remaining between them. Here the CDR3 DNA reads TGTGCCAGCAGTCTCCGGGACTCCCCGAACACTGAAGCTTTCTTT. This codes for CASSLRDSPNTEAFF.

This clonotype was seen more than once but under ten times. This chain links TRBV27 with TRBJ2-7; D may be TRBD1 (6 bases). In germline, CDR1 is MNHEY, CDR2 SMNVEV (reference sequence). The CDR3 sequence is 15 residues long. V lost 5 bases to trimming and J lost 0 bases, with 14 bases between them. As DNA, the CDR3 is TGTGCCAGCAGTGAGAGGGACACCCCCTCCTACGAGCAGTACTTC. This codes for CASSERDTPSYEQYF.

Worth noting for this clonotype: This is likely a read error, given that the CDR3 carries no conserved phenylalanine or tryptophan at its end. The chain carries TRBV4-1 and TRBJ2-3, with D perhaps TRBD1 (6 bases). Deletions cut 5 bases from V and 1 base from J, with 16 bases between. The V gene's germline CDR1 is MGHRA and CDR2 YSYEKL. The CDR3 is made up of 16 amino acids. CDR3 residues: CASSFRQVRGTDTQYL. The CDR3 DNA follows: TGCGCCAGCAGCTTCCGACAGGTCCGGGGCACAGATACGCAGTATCTT.

This clonotype was counted at least ten times. This chain links TRBV4-1 with TRBJ2-5; 7 nucleotides line up with TRBD1. This CDR3 spans 16 amino acids. Germline lookup yields CDR1 MGHRA and CDR2 YSYEKL. Trimming removed 3 bases from V and 2 bases from J; junction bases left unmatched: 9. The CDR3 DNA reads as TGCGCCAGCAGCCACCCTCCGGGACAGAGACAAGAGACCCAGTACTTC. Residues: CASSHPPGQRQETQYF.

This clonotype has at least ten counts. The V gene is TRBV7-6, the J gene TRBJ2-1; the D gene is possibly TRBD1 (6 bases). Per the germline V gene, CDR1 is SGHVS and CDR2 is FNYEAQ. CDR3 size: 15 residues. Trimming removed 5 bases from V and 0 bases from J, with 11 bases in between. The CDR3 protein is CASSPGTLSYNEQFF. The DNA of the CDR3 is TGTGCCAGCAGCCCAGGGACACTCTCCTACAATGAGCAGTTCTTC.

This clonotype was detected many times. J is TRBJ1-3 and V is TRBV12-3 or TRBV12-4, with a tentative D call TRBD1 (6 bases). Trimming removed 7 bases at V and 0 bases at J, with 13 bases between. The CDR3 has 15 amino acids. The CDR3 DNA is TGTGCCAGCACCAGACAGGTGGGCTCTGGAAACACCATATATTTT. Protein: CASTRQVGSGNTIYF.

This clonotype was seen ten or more times. The chain combines TRBV7-9 with TRBJ2-5; no firm D call. This CDR3 comprises 14 residues. Deletions cut 1 base from V and 2 bases from J, with 8 bases between. Germline loops: CDR1 SEHNR, CDR2 FQNEAQ (reference sequence). CDR3 protein: CASSLVLGQETQYF. CDR3 DNA: TGTGCCAGCAGCTTAGTCCTGGGGCAAGAGACCCAGTACTTC.

The sample holds a few counts of this clonotype. The chain couples TRBV19 to TRBJ1-2; a weak D match, TRBD1 (6 bases). The V gene's germline CDR1 is LNHDA and CDR2 SQIVND (reference sequence). V lost 1 base and J lost 4, with 13 bases in between. The CDR3 is 15 amino acids. As DNA, the CDR3 is TGTGCCAGTAGTATAGTCCTACAGGGAGGCTATGGCTACACCTTC. This translates into CASSIVLQGGYGYTF.

The gene calls are TRBV7-9 and TRBJ2-5; 7 nucleotides agree with TRBD2. CDR3 length: 17 residues. V was clipped by 5 bases and J by 5 bases; unmatched bases: 17. CDR1 SEHNR and CDR2 FQNEAQ come from the germline V gene (reference sequence). The CDR3 bases are TGTGCCAGCAGCCCCATCCCTAGGAGGGAGGGGTGGGAGACCCAGTACTTC. Protein sequence: CASSPIPRREGWETQYF.